This T cell receptor (beta chain) originates from a study of T cells in Graves' hyperthyroidism and ophthalmopathy. Overall study: Before any treatment, at initial diagnosis, peripheral blood was collected.

Diagnoses used clinical symptoms, serum thyroxine and TRAb, thyroid ultrasound and orbital computed tomography. Source material for PBMCs was less than 12 ml fresh peripheral blood. With 0 bases clipped from V and 4 bases from J, the junction kept 11 bases outside the gene matches. This CDR3 has 18 amino acids. Germline V gene data show CDR1 as SGDLS and CDR2 as YYNGEE. This clonotype was detected only a few times. Its antigen is unknown. Amplification yielded TCR beta CDR3 regions, with RNA transcripts as the source. TCR CDR3 regions were first amplified by RT-PCR with HTBI primers. TCRdb fed the multiplex PCR reads into MiXCR, producing one record per CDR3 protein. The sample includes nearly 750,000 distinct CDR3 sequences, under 45% of them seen just once. Study-wide points: Classification by a 13 V-J model distinguished ophthalmopathy from stable hyperthyroidism.

The source of this sequence is a woman in her 40s with Graves' hyperthyroidism. The V call is TRBV9, the J call TRBJ2-2; 8 nucleotides match TRBD1. The material sequenced was blood. Written as DNA, the CDR3 is TGTGCCAGCAGCGTAGAGGGTGGCGGGACAGGCCCCACCGGGGAGCTGTTTTTT. Its protein is CASSVEGGGTGPTGELFF.